A single T cell receptor beta chain is shown here with its context. Participants were aged roughly 18 to 90 years, lived in roughly 23 US areas, and enrolled virtually. Cohort placement rested on clinical history that participants reported themselves. The data were taken from a study of blood T cell repertoires in COVID-19. Study-level background: In each case, the material was cDNA or gDNA derived from T cells, B-cell-depleted T cells, or PBMCs.

Sequencing was performed with immunoSEQ multiplex PCR; in TCRdb, only in-frame clones are kept and a portion is missing. The data contain about 400,000 clones, 88% of them singletons. Between the trimmed V and J ends, which lost 6 bases and 4 bases, there was a span of 17 bases. Germline lookup yields CDR1 SGHRS and CDR2 YFSETQ. The CDR3 spans 14 residues. Material for sequencing was PBMCs or T cells enriched from blood (not recorded which). This receptor was taken from a woman aged 40 to 50 with acute COVID-19. The chain recombines TRBV5-1 with TRBJ2-7, with TRBD1 as a possible D gene (5 bases). The CDR3 region has the DNA TGCGCCAGCATGCCAGGGTACTTAGGTTACGAGCAGTACTTC. This encodes CASMPGYLGYEQYF.